The clone carrying this T cell receptor beta chain was detected ten times or more. Researchers amplified the TCR beta CDR3 regions from RNA transcripts. Researchers ran a first-round RT-PCR on the TCR CDR3 using the HTBI primer set. From the multiplex PCR reads, TCRdb called clonotypes with MiXCR, one entry per CDR3 protein. The sample carries about 610,000 distinct CDR3 sequences, under 15% recorded once. This record comes from a study of T cells in Graves' hyperthyroidism and ophthalmopathy. As for the study in general: Peripheral blood was acquired at first diagnosis, ahead of any therapy whatsoever.

The germline V gene has CDR1 MDHEN and CDR2 SYDVKM. J lost 3 bases, V lost 7 bases, and 15 bases had no gene match. The CDR3 sequence is 17 residues long. This sequence was found in a woman in her thirties or forties with Graves' ophthalmopathy. The V call is TRBV28, the J call TRBJ1-1; 9 bases match TRBD1. Specimen: blood. The CDR3 protein is CASINRDREHFHTEAFF. The CDR3 DNA reads TGTGCCAGCATTAACCGGGACAGGGAGCATTTCCACACTGAAGCTTTCTTT.